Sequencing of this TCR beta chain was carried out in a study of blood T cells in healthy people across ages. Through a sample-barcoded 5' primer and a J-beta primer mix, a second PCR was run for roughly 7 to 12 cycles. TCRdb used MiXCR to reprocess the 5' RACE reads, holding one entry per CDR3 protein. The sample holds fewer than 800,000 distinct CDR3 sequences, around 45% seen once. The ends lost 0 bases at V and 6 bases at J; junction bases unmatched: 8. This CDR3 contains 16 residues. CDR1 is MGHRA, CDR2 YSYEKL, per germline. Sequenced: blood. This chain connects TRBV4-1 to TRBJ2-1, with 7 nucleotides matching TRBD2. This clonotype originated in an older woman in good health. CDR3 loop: CASSQDGQPGGNEQFF. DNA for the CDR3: TGCGCCAGCAGCCAAGATGGCCAACCGGGGGGCAATGAGCAGTTCTTC.